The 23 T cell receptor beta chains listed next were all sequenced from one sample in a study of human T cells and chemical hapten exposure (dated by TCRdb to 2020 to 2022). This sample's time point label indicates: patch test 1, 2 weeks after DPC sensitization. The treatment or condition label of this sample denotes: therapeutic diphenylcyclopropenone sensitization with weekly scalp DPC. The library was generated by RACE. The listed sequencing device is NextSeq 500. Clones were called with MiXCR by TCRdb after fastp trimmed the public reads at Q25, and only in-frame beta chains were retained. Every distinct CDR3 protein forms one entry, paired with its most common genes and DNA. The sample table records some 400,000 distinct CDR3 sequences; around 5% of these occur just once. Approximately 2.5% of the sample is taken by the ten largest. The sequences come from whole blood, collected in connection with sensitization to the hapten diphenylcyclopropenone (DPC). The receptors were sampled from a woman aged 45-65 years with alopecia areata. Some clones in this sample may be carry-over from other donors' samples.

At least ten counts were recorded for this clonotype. This CDR3 is CASRPRDGTGNSPLHF. The CDR3 DNA sequence: TGTGCCAGCAGGCCCCGAGATGGGACGGGGAATTCACCCCTCCACTTT. The V and J genes are TRBV6-2 or TRBV6-3 and TRBJ1-6, with a possible D match to TRBD1 (5 bases). Between the trimmed V and J ends, which lost 6 bases and 7 bases, there was a span of 19 bases. Looked up from germline, CDR1 is MNHEY and CDR2 is SVGEGT. The CDR3 is 16 amino acids.

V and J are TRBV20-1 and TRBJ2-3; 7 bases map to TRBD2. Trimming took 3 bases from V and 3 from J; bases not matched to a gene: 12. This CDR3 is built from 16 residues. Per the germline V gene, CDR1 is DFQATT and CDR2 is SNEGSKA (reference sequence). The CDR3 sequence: CSASAGWASGTDTQYF. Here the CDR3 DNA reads TGCAGTGCTAGTGCAGGGTGGGCTAGCGGAACAGATACGCAGTATTTT.

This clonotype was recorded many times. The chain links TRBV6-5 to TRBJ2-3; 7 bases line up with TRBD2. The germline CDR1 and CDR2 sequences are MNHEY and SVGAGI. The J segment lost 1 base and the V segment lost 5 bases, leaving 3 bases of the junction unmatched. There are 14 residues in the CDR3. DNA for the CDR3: TGTGCCAGCAGTAAGAGCGGGGGCACAGATACGCAGTATTTT. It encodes CASSKSGGTDTQYF.

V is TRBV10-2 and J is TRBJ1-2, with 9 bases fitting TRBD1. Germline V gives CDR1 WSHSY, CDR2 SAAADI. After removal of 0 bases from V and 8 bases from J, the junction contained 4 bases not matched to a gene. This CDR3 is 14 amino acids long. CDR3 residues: CASSESRTGEGYTF. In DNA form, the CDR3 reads TGCGCCAGCAGTGAGTCGAGGACAGGGGAAGGCTACACCTTC.

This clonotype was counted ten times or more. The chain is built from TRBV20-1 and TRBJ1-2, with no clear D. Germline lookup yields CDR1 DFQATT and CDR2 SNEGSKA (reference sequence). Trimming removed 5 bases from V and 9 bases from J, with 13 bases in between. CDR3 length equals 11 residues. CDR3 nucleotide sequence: TGCAGTGCTCCGGACGTCGGGAGCTACACCTTC. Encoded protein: CSAPDVGSYTF.

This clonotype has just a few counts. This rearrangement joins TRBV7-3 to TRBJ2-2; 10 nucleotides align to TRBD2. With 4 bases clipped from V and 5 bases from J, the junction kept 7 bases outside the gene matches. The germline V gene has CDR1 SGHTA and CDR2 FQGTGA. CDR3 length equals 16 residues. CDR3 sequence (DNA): TGTGCCAGCAGCTCAGGCCGGGGACTAGCGACCGGGGAGCTGTTTTTT. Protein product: CASSSGRGLATGELFF.

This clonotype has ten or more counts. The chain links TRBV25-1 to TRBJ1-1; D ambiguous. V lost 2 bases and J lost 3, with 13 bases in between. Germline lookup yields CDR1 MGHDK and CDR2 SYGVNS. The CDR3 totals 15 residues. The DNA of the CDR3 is TGTGCCAGCAGTGAAGGGAGAGGACGGCACACTGAAGCTTTCTTT. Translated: CASSEGRGRHTEAFF.

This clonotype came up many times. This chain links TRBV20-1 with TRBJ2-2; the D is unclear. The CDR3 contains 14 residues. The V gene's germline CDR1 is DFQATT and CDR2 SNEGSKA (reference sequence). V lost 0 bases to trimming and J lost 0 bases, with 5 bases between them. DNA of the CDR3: TGCAGTGCTAGAGATATGTCGAACACCGGGGAGCTGTTTTTT. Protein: CSARDMSNTGELFF.

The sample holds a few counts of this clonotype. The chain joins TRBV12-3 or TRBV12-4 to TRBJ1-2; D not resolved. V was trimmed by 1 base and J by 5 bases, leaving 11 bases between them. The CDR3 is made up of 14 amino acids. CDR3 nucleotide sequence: TGTGCCAGCAGTTTAGTACCACAGAGTTATGGCTACACCTTC. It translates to CASSLVPQSYGYTF.

For the CDR3, the DNA is TGTGCCAGCAGCTCTGGACTAGTGGCGGACAATGAGCAGTTCTTC. Translating it yields CASSSGLVADNEQFF. This chain joins TRBV9 and TRBJ2-1, with TRBD2 identical over 7 bases. The CDR3 has 15 amino acids. Germline CDR1 reads SGDLS; CDR2 reads YYNGEE. The V and J ends lost 4 bases and 5 bases, in that order; junction bases with no gene match: 9. The complete variable domain, with remaining parts taken from reference TRBV9 and TRBJ2-1, reads DSGVTQTPKHLITATGQRVTLRCSPRSGDLSVYWYQQSLDQGLQFLIQYYNGEERAKGNILERFSAQQFPDLHSELNLSSLELGDSALYFCASSSGLVADNEQFFGPGTRLTVL.

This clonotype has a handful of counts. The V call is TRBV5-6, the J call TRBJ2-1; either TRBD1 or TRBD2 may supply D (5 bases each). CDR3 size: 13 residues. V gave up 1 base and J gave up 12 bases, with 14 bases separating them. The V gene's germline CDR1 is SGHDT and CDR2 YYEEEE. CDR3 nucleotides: TGTGCCAGCAGCTTGCGACGGGGCGTCGTGCAGTTCTTC. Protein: CASSLRRGVVQFF.

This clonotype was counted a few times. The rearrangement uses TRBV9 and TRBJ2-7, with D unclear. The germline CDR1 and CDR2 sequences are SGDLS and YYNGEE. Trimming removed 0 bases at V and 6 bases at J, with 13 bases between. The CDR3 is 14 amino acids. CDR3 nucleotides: TGTGCCAGCAGCGTAGAGGGTAGCTCGGGCGAGCAGTACTTC. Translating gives CASSVEGSSGEQYF.

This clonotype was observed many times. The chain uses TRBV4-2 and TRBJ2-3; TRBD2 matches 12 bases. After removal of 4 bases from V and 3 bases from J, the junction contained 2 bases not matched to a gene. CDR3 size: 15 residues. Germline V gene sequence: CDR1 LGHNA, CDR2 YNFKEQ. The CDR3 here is CASSRTSGKTDTQYF. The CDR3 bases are TGTGCCAGCAGCCGGACTAGCGGGAAAACAGATACGCAGTATTTT.

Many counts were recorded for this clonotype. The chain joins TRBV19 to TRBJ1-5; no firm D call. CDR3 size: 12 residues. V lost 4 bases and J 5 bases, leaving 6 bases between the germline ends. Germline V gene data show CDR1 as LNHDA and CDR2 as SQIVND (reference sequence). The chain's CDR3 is CASSTWDQPQHF. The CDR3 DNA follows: TGTGCCAGTAGTACGTGGGATCAGCCCCAGCATTTT. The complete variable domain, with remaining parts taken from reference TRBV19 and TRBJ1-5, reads DGGITQSPKYLFRKEGQNVTLSCEQNLNHDAMYWYRQDPGQGLRLIYYSQIVNDFQKGDIAEGYSVSREKKESFPLTVTSAQKNPTAFYLCASSTWDQPQHFGDGTRLSIL.

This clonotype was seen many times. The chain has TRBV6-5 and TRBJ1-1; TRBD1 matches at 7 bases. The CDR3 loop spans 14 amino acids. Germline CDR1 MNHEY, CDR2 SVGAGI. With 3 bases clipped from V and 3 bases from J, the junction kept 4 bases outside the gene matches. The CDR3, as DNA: TGTGCCAGCAGTTATCAGGGGGGGTACACTGAAGCTTTCTTT. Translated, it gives CASSYQGGYTEAFF.

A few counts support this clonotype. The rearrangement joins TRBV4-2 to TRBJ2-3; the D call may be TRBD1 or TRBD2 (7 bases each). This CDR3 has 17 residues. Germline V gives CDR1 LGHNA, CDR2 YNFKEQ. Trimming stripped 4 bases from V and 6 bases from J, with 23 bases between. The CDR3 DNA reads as TGTGCCAGCAGCCCAGGGGGAGGGGCGGGAGTATCCGATACGCAGTATTTT. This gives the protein CASSPGGGAGVSDTQYF.

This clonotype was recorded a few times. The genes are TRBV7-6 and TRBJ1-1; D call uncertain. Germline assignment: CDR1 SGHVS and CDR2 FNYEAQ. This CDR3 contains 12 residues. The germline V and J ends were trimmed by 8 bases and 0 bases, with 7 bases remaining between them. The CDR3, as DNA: TGTGCCAGCTTGGGGATGAACACTGAAGCTTTCTTT. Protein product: CASLGMNTEAFF.

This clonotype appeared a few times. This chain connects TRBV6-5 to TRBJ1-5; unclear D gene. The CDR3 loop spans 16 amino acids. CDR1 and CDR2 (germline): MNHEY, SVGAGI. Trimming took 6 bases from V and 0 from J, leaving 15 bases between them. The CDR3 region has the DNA TGTGCCAGCAGCTCCGGACTGACGAATAGCAATCAGCCCCAGCATTTT. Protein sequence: CASSSGLTNSNQPQHF.

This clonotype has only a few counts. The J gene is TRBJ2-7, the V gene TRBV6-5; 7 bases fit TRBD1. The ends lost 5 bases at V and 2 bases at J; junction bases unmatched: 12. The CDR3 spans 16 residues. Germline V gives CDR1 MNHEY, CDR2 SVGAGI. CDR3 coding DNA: TGTGCCAGCAGTCGAAGGGTCGGGACAGCGGCCTACGAGCAGTACTTC. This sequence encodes CASSRRVGTAAYEQYF.

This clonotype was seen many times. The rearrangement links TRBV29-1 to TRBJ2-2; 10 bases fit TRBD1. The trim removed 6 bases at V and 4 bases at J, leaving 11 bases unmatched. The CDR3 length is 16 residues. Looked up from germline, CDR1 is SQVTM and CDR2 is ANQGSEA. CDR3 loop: CSVGARQGAGTGELFF. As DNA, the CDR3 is TGCAGCGTGGGGGCCCGACAGGGGGCAGGCACCGGGGAGCTGTTTTTT.

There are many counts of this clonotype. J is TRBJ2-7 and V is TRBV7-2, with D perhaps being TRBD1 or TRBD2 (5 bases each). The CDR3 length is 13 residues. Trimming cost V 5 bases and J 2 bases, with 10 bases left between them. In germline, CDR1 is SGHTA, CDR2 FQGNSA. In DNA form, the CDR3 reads TGTGCCAGCAGCGGGGACCGCACCTACGAGCAGTACTTC. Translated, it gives CASSGDRTYEQYF.

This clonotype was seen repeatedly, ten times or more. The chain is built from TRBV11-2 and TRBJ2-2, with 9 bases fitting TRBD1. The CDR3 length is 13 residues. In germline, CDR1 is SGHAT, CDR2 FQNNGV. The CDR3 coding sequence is TGTGCAGCGGGACAGGGAAACACCGGGGAGCTGTTTTTT. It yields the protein CAAGQGNTGELFF.

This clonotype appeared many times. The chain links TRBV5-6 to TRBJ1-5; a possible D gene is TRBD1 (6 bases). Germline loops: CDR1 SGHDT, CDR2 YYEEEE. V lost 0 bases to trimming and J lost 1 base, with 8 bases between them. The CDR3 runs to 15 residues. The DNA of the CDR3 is TGTGCCAGCAGCTTGGGGGGGCTCAGCAATCAGCCCCAGCATTTT. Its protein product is CASSLGGLSNQPQHF.